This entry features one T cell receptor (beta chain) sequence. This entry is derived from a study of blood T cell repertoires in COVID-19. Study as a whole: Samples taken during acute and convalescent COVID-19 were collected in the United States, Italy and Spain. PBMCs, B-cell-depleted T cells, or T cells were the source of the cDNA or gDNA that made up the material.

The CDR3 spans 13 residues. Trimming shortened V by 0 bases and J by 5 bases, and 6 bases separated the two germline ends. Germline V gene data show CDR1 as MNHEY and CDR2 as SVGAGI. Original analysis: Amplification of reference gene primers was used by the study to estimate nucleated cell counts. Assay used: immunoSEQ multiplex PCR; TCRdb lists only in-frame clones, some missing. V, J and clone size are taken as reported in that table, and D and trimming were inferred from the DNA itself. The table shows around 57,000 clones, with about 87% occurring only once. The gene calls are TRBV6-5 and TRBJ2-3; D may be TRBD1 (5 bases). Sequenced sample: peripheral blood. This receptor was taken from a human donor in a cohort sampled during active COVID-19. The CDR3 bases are TGTGCCAGCAGTTACTCTCAGGGAGATACGCAGTATTTT. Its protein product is CASSYSQGDTQYF.